The present entry profiles one TCR beta chain with its context. The CDR3 runs 18 residues. Looked up from germline, CDR1 is MDHEN and CDR2 is SYDVKM. Trimming removed 6 bases from V and 5 bases from J, with 26 bases in between. This sample is drawn from a study of blood T cell repertoires in COVID-19. At the level of the study: Donors in the United States, Italy and Spain gave samples during acute or convalescent COVID-19.

Using immunoSEQ multiplex PCR, the repertoire was profiled, and TCRdb retains in-frame clones only, with some absent. This sample has 95,000 to 100,000 clones, with roughly 92% found just once. The chain uses TRBV28 and TRBJ2-1; possible D gene TRBD2, 6 bases. The TCR sequence derives from a man aged 50-60 years with active COVID-19. Source material: peripheral blood. The CDR3 here is CASRHRRSGGKFDNEQFF. CDR3 nucleotide sequence: TGTGCCAGCAGGCATAGGAGGTCGGGCGGGAAATTTGACAATGAGCAGTTCTTC.